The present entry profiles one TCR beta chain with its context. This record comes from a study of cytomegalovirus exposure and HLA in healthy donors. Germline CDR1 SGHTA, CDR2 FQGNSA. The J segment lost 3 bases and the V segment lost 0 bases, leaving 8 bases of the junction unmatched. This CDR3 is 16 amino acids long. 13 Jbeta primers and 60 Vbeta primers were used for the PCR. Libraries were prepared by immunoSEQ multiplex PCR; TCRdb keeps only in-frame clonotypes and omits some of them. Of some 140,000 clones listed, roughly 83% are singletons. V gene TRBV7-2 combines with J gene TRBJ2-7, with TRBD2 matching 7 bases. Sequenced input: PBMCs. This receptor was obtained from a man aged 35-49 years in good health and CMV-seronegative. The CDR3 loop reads CASSLAIGAGLYEQYF. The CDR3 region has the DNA TGTGCCAGCAGCTTAGCGATAGGAGCGGGGCTCTACGAGCAGTACTTC.